This T cell receptor beta chain was sequenced during a study of blood T cell repertoires in COVID-19. About the study: Acute and convalescent COVID-19 specimens originated in the United States, Italy and Spain. PBMCs, B-cell-depleted T cells, or T cells were the source of the cDNA or gDNA that made up the material.

The table came from immunoSEQ multiplex PCR; TCRdb's copy has only in-frame clones and leaves some out. The sample includes over 200,000 clones, about nine tenths of them seen just once. This clone was counted between two and nine times. Trimming took 4 bases from V and 1 from J, leaving 13 bases between them. This CDR3 region has 15 residues. Per germline, CDR1 WNHNN and CDR2 SYGVQD (reference sequence). J is TRBJ1-1 and V is TRBV10-1; D unresolved. Sample: peripheral blood. The clonotype originates from a man between 25 and 39 years old who had recovered from COVID-19. Here the CDR3 DNA reads TGCGCCAGCAGTGCCTCAGCGCGGGAGAACACTGAAGCTTTCTTT. Protein sequence: CASSASARENTEAFF.